This record looks at one TCR beta chain sequence and its context. In the study's own analysis: Quantification of nucleated cells was approximated via reference gene primer amplification. Assay: immunoSEQ multiplex PCR; the TCRdb copy retains only in-frame clones and omits some. That table is the source of V, J and clone size, and D and trimming were worked out from the DNA. The data show almost 400,000 clones, with more than 75% seen just once and about 2% held by the top ten. This CDR3 has 14 amino acids. The V gene's germline CDR1 is MGHRA and CDR2 YSYEKL. The V end lost 4 bases, the J end lost 8 bases, and 17 bases lay between the germline ends. The sample originates from a study of blood T cell repertoires in COVID-19. Study details: From T cells, B-cell-depleted T cells, or PBMCs came the material, which was cDNA or gDNA.

Seattle cases were enrolled at active infection and followed longitudinally. The receptor was isolated from a woman in her sixties or seventies with COVID-19, enrolled during active disease. The chain is built from TRBV4-1 and TRBJ1-2; D not certain. What was sequenced was peripheral blood. The CDR3 sequence: CASSPTEGYTGYTF. The CDR3, as DNA: TGCGCCAGCAGCCCAACGGAGGGCTACACAGGCTACACCTTC.